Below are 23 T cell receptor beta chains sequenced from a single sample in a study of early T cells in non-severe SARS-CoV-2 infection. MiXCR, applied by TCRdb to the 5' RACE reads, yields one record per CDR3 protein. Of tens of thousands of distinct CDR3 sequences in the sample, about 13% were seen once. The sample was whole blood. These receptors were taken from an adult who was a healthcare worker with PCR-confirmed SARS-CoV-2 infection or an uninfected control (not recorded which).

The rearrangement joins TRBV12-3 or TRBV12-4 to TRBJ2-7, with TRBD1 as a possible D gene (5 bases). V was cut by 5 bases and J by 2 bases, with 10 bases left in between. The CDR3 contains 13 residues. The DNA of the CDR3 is TGTGCCAGCAGTCCCGACAGTCCCTACGAGCAGTACTTC. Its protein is CASSPDSPYEQYF.

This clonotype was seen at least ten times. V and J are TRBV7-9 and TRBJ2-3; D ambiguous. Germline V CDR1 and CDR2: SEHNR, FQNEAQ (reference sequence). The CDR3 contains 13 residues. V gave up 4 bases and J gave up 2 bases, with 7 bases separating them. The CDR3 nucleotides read TGTGCCAGCAGCTCGGTGGTCACAGATACGCAGTATTTT. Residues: CASSSVVTDTQYF.

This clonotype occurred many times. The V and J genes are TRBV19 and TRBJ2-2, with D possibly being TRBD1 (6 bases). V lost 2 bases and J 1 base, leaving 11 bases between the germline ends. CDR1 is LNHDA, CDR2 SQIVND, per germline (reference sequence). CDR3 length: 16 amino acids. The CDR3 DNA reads TGTGCCAGTAGTATACTCCGGGACAAGAACACCGGGGAGCTGTTTTTT. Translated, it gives CASSILRDKNTGELFF.

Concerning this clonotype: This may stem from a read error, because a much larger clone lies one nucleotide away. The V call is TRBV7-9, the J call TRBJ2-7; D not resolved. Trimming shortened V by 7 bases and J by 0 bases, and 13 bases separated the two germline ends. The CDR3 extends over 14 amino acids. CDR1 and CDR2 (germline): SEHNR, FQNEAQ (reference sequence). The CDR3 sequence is CASTPGRSSYEQYF. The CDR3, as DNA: TGTGCCAGCACCCCGGGCAGGAGCTCCTACGAGCAGTACTTC.

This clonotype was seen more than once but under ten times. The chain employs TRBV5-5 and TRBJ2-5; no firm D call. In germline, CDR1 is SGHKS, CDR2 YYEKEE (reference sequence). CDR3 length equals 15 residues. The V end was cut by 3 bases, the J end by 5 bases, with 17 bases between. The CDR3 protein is CASSSPPTGGETQYF. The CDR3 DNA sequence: TGTGCCAGCAGCTCCCCACCGACGGGTGGGGAGACCCAGTACTTC. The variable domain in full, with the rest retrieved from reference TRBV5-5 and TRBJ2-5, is DAGVTQSPTHLIKTRGQQVTLRCSPISGHKSVSWYQQVLGQGPQFIFQYYEKEERGRGNFPDRFSARQFPNYSSELNVNALLLGDSALYLCASSSPPTGGETQYFGPGTRLLVL.

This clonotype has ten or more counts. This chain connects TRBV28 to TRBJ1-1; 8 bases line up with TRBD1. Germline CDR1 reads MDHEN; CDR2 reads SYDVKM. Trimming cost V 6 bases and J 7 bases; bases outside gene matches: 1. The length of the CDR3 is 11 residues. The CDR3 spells CASSGTGEAFF. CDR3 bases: TGTGCCAGCAGCGGGACAGGTGAAGCTTTCTTT.

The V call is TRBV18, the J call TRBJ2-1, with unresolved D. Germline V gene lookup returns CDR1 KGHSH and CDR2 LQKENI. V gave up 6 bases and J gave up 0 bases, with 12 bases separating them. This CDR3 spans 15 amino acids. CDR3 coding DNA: TGTGCCAGCTCTCAAATAGCCGCCTCCTACAATGAGCAGTTCTTC. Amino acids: CASSQIAASYNEQFF.

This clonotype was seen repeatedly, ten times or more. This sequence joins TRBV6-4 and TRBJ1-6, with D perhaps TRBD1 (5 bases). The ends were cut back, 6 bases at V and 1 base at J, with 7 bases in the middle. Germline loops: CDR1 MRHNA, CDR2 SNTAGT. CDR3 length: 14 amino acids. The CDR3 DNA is TGTGCCAGCAGGGACACGTCCTATAATTCACCCCTCCACTTT. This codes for CASRDTSYNSPLHF.

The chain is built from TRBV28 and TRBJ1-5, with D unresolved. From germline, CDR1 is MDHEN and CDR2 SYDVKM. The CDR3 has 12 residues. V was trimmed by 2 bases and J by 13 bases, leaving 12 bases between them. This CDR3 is CASSLAQGRQHF. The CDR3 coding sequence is TGTGCCAGCAGTTTAGCTCAAGGCAGGCAGCATTTT.

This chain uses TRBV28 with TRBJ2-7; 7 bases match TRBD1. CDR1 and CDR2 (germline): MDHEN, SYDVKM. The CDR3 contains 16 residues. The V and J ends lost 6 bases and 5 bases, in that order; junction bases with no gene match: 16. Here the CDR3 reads CASSSNGQAVPNEQYF. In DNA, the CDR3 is TGTGCCAGCAGCTCGAACGGACAGGCCGTTCCTAACGAGCAGTACTTC. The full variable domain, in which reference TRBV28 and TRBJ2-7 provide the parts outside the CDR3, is DVKVTQSSRYLVKRTGEKVFLECVQDMDHENMFWYRQDPGLGLRLIYFSYDVKMKEKGDIPEGYSVSREKKERFSLILESASTNQTSMYLCASSSNGQAVPNEQYFGPGTRLTVT.

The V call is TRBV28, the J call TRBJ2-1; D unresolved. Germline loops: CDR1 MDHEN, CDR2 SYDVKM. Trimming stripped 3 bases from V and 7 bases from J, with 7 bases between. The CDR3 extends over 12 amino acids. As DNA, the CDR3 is TGTGCCAGCAGTTTGATTCGGAATGAGCAGTTCTTC. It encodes CASSLIRNEQFF. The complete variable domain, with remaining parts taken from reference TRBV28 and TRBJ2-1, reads DVKVTQSSRYLVKRTGEKVFLECVQDMDHENMFWYRQDPGLGLRLIYFSYDVKMKEKGDIPEGYSVSREKKERFSLILESASTNQTSMYLCASSLIRNEQFFGPGTRLTVL.

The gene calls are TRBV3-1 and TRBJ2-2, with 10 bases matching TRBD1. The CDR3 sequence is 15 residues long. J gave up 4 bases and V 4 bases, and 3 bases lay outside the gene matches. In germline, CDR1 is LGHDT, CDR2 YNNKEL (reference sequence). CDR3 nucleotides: TGTGCCAGCAGCCGGACAGGGGGGGTCACCGGGGAGCTGTTTTTT. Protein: CASSRTGGVTGELFF.

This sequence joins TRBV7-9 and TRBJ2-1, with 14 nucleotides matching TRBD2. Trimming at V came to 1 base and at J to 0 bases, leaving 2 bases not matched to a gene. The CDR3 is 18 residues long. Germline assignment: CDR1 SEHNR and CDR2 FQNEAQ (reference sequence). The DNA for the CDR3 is TGTGCCAGCAGCTTAGTAGGGACTAGCGGGAGCTCCTACAATGAGCAGTTCTTC. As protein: CASSLVGTSGSSYNEQFF.

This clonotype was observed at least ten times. DNA for the CDR3: TGTGCCAGCAGTTTACCCTCCGGGGTTGAGTACACTGAAGCTTTCTTT. Translating gives CASSLPSGVEYTEAFF. The chain links TRBV28 to TRBJ1-1; no clear D. The length of the CDR3 is 16 residues. Per germline, CDR1 MDHEN and CDR2 SYDVKM. Trimming took 2 bases from V and 3 from J, leaving 16 bases between them.

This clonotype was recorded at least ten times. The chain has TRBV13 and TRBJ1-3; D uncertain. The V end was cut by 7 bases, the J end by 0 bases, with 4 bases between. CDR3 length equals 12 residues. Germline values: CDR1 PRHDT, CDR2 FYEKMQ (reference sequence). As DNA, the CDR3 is TGTGCCAGCACCTACTCTGGAAACACCATATATTTT. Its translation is CASTYSGNTIYF.

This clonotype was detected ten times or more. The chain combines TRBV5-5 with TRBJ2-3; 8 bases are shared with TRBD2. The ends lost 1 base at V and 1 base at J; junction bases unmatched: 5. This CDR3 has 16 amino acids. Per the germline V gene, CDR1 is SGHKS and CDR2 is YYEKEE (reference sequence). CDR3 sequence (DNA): TGTGCCAGCAGCTTGAGGGCGGGGGGTCGCACAGATACGCAGTATTTT. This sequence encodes CASSLRAGGRTDTQYF.

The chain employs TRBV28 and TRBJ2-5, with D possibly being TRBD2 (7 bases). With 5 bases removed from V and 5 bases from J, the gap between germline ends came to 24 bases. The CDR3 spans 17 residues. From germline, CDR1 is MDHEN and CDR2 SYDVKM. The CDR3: CASSLGGLAVPGETQYF. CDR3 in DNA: TGTGCCAGCAGTCTTGGGGGGCTAGCGGTCCCGGGGGAGACCCAGTACTTC.

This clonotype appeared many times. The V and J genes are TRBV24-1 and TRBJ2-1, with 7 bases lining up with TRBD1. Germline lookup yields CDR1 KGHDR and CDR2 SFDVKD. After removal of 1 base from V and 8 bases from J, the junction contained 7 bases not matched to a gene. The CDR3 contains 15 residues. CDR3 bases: TGTGCCACCAGTGATTTCGGCCAGGGGGTCGATGAGCAGTTCTTC. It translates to CATSDFGQGVDEQFF.

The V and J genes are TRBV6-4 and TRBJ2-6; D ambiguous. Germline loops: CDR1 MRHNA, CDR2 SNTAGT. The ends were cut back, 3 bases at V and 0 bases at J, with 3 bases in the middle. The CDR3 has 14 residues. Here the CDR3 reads CASSESSGANVLTF. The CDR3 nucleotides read TGTGCCAGCAGTGAGAGCTCTGGGGCCAACGTCCTGACTTTC.

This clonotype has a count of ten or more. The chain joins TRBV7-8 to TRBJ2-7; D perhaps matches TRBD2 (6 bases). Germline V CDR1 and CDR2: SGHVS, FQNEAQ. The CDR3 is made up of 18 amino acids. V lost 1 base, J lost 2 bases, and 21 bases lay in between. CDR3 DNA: TGTGCCAGCAGCTTAGATGTCGGGAGCCGTCCACTGACCTACGAGCAGTACTTC. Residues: CASSLDVGSRPLTYEQYF.

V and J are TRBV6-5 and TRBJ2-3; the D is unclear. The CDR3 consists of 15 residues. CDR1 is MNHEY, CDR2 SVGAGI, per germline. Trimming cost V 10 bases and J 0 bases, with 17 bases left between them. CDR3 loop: CATRGTGMSTDTQYF. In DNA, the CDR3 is TGTGCCACCCGCGGAACGGGTATGAGCACAGATACGCAGTATTTT.

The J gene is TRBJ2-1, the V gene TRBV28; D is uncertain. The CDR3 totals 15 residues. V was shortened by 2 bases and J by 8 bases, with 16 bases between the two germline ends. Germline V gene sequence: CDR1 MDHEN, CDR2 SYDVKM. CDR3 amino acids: CASSLGRQQIHEQFF. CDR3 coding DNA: TGTGCCAGCAGTTTAGGGCGGCAACAGATCCATGAGCAGTTCTTC.

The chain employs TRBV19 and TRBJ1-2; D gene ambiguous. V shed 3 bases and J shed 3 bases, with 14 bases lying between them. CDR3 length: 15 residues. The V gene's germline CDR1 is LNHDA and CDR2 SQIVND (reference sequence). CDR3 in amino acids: CASSIAATTDYGYTF. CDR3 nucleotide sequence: TGTGCCAGTAGTATCGCAGCAACGACTGACTATGGCTACACCTTC.